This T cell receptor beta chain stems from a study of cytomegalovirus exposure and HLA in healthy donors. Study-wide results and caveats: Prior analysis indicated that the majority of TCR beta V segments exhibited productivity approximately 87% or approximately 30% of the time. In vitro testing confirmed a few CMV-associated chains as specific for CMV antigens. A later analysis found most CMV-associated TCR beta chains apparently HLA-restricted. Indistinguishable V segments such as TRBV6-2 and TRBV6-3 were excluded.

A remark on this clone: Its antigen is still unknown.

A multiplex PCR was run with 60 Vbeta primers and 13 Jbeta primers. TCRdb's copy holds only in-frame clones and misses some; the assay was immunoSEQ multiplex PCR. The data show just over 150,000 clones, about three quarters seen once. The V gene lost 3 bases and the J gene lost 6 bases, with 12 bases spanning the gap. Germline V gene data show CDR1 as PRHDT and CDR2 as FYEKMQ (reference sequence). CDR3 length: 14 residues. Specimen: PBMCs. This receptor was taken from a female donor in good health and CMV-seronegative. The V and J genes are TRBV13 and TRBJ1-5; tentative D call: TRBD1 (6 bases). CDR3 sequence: CASSLWGQGQPQHF. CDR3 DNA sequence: TGTGCCAGCAGCTTGTGGGGGCAGGGTCAGCCCCAGCATTTT.